This TCR beta chain was recovered during a study of blood T cell repertoires in COVID-19. Whole-study context: The cDNA or gDNA used as material had been derived from T cells, B-cell-depleted T cells, or PBMCs.

V lost 7 bases, J lost 2 bases, and 8 bases stayed unmatched. Germline CDR1 SNHLY, CDR2 FYNNEI. The CDR3 covers 17 residues. Here immunoSEQ multiplex PCR was the method, and the copy in TCRdb shows in-frame clones only, minus some. The sample yields 77,000 or so clones, roughly 85% seen once. The specimen sequenced was peripheral blood. This TCR derives from a man older than 75 with acute or convalescent COVID-19. V and J are TRBV2 and TRBJ2-6; 10 nucleotides line up with TRBD1. CDR3: CASTLPTGGTGANVLTF. In DNA, the CDR3 is TGTGCCAGCACCCTTCCGACAGGGGGCACTGGGGCCAACGTCCTGACTTTC.